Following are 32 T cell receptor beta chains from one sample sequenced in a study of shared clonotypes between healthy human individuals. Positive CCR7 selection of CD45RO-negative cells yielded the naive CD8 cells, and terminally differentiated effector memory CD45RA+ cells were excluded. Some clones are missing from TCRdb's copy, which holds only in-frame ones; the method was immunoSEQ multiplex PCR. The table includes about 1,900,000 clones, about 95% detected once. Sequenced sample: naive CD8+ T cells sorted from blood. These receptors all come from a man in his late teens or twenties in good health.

Here the CDR3 reads CASSYGTFNEQFF. CDR3 DNA: TGTGCCAGCAGCTACGGGACTTTTAATGAGCAGTTCTTC. This sequence joins TRBV13 and TRBJ2-1; tentative D call: TRBD2 (6 bases). With 4 bases removed from V and 7 bases from J, the gap between germline ends came to 11 bases. Germline values: CDR1 PRHDT, CDR2 FYEKMQ (reference sequence). There are 13 residues in the CDR3.

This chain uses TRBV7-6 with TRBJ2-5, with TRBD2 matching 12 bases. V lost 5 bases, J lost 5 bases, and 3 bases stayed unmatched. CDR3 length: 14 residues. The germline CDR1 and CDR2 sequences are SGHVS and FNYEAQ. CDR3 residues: CASSHLAGGETQYF. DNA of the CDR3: TGTGCCAGCAGCCACCTAGCGGGAGGGGAGACCCAGTACTTC.

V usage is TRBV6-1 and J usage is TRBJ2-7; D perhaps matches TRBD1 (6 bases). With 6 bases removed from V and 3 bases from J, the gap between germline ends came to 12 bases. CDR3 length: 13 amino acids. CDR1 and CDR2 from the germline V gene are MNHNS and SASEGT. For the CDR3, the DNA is TGTGCCAGCAGGATAACAGGGAGCTACGAGCAGTACTTC. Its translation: CASRITGSYEQYF.

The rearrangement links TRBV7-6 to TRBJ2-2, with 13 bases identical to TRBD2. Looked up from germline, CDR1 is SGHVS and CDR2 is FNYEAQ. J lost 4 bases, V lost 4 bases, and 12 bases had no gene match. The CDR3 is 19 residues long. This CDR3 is CASSYWELAGGPGTGELFF. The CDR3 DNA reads TGTGCCAGCAGCTATTGGGAACTAGCGGGAGGGCCCGGCACCGGGGAGCTGTTTTTT. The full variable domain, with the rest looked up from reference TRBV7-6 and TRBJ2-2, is GAGVSQSPRYKVTKRGQDVALRCDPISGHVSLYWYRQALGQGPEFLTYFNYEAQQDKSGLPNDRFSAERPEGSISTLTIQRTEQRDSAMYRCASSYWELAGGPGTGELFFGEGSRLTVL.

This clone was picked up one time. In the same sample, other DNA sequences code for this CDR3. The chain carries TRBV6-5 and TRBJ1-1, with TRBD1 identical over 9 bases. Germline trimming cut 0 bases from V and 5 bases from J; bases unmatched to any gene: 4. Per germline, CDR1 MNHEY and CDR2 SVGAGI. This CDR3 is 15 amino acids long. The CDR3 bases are TGTGCCAGCAGTTACTCAGGGACAGGGAAAACTGAAGCTTTCTTT. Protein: CASSYSGTGKTEAFF.

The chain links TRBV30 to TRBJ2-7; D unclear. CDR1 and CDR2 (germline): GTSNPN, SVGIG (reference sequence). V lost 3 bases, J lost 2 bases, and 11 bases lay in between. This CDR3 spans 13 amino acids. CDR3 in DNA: TGTGCCTGGAGAGAGCTCCCCACCTACGAGCAGTACTTC. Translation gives CAWRELPTYEQYF. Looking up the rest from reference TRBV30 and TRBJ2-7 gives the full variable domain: SQTIHQWPATLVQPVGSPLSLECTVEGTSNPNLYWYRQAAGRGLQLLFYSVGIGQISSEVPQNLSASRPQDRQFILSSKKLLLSDSGFYLCAWRELPTYEQYFGPGTRLTVT.

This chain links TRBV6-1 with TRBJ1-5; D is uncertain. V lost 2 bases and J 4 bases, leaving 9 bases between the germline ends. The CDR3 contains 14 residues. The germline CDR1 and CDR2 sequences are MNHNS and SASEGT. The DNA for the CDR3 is TGTGCCAGCAGTGAATCGGCAGTAAATCAGCCCCAGCATTTT. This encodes CASSESAVNQPQHF.

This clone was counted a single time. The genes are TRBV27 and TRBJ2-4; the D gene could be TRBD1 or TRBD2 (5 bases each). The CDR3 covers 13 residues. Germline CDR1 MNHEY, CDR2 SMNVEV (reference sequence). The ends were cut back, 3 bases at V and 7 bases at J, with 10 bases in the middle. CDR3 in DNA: TGTGCCAGCAGTTTTAACGGGGCCAACATTCAGTACTTC. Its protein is CASSFNGANIQYF.

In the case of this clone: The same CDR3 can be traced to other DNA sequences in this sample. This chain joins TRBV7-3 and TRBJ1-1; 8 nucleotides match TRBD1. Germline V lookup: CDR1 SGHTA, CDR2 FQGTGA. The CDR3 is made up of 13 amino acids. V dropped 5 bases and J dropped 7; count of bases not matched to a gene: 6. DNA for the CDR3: TGTGCCAGCAGCCCAGGGACAGGCGGTGAAGCTTTCTTT. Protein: CASSPGTGGEAFF.

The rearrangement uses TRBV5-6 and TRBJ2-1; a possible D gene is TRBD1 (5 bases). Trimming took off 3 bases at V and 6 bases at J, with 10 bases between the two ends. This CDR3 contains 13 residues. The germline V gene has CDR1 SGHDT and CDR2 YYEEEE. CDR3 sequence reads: CASSWQGGNEQFF. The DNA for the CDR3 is TGTGCCAGCAGCTGGCAGGGTGGCAATGAGCAGTTCTTC.

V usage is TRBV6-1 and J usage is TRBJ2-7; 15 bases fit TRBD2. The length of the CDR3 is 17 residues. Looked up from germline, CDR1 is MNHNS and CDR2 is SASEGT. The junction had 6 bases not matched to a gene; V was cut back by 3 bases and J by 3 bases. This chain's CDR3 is CASSERGTSGGYYEQYF. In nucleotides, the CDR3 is TGTGCCAGCAGTGAGAGAGGGACTAGCGGGGGGTACTACGAGCAGTACTTC.

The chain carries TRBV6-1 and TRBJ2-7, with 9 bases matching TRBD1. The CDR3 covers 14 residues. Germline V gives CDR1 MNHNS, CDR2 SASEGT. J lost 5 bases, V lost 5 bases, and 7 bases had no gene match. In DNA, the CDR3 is TGTGCCAGCAGTCCTACAGGGGGCATGGACGAGCAGTACTTC. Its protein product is CASSPTGGMDEQYF.

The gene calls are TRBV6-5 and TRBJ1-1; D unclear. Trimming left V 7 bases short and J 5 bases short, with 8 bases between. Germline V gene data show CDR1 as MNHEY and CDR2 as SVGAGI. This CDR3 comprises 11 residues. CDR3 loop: CASMESTEAFF. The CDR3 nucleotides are TGTGCCAGCATGGAATCTACTGAAGCTTTCTTT.

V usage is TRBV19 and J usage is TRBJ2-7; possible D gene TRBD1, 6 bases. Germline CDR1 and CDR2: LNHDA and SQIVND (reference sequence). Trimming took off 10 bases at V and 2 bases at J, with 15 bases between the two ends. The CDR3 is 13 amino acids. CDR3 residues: CATSGVGPYEQYF. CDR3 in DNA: TGTGCCACTTCAGGGGTCGGACCCTACGAGCAGTACTTC.

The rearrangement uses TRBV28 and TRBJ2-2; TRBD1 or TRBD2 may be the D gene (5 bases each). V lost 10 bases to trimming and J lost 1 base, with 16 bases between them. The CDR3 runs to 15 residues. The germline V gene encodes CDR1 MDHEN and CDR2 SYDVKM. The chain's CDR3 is CATTRAGLNTGELFF. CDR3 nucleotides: TGTGCCACCACCAGGGCGGGCCTGAACACCGGGGAGCTGTTTTTT.

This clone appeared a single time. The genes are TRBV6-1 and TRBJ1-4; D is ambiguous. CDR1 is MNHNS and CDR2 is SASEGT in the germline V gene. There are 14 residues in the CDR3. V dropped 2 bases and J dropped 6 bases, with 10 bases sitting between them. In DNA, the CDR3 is TGTGCCAGCAGTGAACTCGCACGCGATGAAAAACTGTTTTTT. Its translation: CASSELARDEKLFF.

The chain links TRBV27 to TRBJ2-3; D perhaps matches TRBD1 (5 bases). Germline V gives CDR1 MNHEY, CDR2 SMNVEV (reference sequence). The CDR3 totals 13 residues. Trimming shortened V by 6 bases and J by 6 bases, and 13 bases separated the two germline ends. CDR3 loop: CASRLLGQDTQYF. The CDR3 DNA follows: TGTGCCAGCAGACTTCTGGGGCAGGATACGCAGTATTTT.

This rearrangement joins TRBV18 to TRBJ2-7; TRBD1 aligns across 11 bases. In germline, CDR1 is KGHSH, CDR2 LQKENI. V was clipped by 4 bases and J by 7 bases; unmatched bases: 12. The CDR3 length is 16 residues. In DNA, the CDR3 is TGTGCCAGCTCACAACCGGGACAGGGGGTCTTAAGGGAGCAGTACTTC. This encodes CASSQPGQGVLREQYF.

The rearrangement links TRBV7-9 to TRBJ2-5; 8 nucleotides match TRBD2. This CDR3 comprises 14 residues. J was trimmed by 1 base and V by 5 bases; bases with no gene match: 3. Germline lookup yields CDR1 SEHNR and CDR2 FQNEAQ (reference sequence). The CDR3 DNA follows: TGTGCCAGCAGCATACTAGCGGCCCAAGAGACCCAGTACTTC. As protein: CASSILAAQETQYF.

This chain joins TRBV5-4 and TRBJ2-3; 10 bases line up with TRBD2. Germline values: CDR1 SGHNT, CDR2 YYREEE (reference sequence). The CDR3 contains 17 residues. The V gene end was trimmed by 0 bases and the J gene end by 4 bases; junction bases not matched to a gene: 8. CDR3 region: CASSLERTSGYPDTQYF. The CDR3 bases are TGTGCCAGCAGCTTGGAGCGGACTAGCGGTTATCCAGATACGCAGTATTTT.

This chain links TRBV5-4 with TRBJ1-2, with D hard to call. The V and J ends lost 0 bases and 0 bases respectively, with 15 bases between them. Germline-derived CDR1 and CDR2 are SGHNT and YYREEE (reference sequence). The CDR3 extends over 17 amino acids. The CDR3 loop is CASSLAGGTGANYGYTF. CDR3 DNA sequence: TGTGCCAGCAGCTTGGCGGGTGGTACGGGAGCTAACTATGGCTACACCTTC.

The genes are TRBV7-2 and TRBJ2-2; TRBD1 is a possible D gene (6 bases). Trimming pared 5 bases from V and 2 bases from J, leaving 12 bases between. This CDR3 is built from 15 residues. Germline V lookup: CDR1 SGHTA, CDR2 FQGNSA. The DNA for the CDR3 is TGTGCCAGCAGCCCCGCAGGGGTTAACACCGGGGAGCTGTTTTTT. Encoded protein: CASSPAGVNTGELFF.

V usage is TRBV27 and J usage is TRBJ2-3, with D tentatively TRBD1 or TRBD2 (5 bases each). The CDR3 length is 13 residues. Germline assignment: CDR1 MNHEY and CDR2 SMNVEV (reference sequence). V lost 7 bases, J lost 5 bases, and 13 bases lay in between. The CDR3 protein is CASTGGPIDTQYF. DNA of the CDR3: TGTGCCAGCACTGGGGGACCGATAGATACGCAGTATTTT.

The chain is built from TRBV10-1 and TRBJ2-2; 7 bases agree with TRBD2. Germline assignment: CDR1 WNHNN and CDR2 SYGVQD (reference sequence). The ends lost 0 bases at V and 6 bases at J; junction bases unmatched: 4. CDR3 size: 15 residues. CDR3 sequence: CASSESRGKPGELFF. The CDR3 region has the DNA TGCGCCAGCAGTGAGTCGCGGGGGAAGCCCGGGGAGCTGTTTTTT.

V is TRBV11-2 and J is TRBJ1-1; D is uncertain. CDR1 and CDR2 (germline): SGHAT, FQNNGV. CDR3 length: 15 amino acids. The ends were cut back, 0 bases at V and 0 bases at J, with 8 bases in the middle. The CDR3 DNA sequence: TGTGCCAGCAGCTTAGAAGGAGCAATGAACACTGAAGCTTTCTTT. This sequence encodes CASSLEGAMNTEAFF.

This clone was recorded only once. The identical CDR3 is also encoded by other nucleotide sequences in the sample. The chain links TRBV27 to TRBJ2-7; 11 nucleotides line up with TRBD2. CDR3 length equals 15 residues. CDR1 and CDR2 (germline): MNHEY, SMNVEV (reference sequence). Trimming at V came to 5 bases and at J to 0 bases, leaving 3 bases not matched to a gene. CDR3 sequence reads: CASSLTSGSSYEQYF. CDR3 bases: TGTGCCAGCAGTCTCACTAGCGGGAGCTCCTACGAGCAGTACTTC.

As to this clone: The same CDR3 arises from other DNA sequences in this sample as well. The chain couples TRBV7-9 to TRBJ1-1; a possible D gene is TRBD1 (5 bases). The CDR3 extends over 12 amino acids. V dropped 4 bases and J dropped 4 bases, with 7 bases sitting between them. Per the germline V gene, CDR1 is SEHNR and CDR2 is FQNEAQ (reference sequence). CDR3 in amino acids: CASSSGLTEAFF. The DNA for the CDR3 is TGTGCCAGCAGCTCAGGGCTCACTGAAGCTTTCTTT.

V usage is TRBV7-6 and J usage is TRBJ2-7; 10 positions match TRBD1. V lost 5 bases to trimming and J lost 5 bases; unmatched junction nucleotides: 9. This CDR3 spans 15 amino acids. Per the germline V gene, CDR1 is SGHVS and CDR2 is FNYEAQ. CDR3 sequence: CASSPRQGAVDEQYF. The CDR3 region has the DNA TGTGCCAGCAGCCCTCGACAGGGGGCTGTCGACGAGCAGTACTTC.

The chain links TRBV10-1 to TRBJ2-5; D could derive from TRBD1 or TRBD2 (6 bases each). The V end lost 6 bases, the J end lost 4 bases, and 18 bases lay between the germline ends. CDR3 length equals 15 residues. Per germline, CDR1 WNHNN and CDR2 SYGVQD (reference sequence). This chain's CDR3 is CASSESSGAPETQYF. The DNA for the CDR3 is TGCGCCAGCAGCGAAAGCTCGGGGGCCCCAGAGACCCAGTACTTC.

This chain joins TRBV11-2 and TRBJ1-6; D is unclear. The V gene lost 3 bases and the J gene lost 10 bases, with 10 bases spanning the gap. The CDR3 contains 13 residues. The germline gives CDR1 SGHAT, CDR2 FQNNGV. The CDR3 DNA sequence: TGTGCCAGCAGCTTGTTTGGGTCCTCACCCCTCCACTTT. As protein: CASSLFGSSPLHF.

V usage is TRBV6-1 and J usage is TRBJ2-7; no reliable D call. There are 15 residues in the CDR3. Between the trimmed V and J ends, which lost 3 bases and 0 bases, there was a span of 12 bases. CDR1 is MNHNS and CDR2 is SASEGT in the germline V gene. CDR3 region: CASSEGLLYSYEQYF. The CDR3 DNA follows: TGTGCCAGCAGTGAGGGTTTACTCTACTCCTACGAGCAGTACTTC.

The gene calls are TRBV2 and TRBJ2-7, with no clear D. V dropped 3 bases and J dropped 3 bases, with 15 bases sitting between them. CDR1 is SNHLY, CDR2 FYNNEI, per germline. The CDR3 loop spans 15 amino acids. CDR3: CASSDSVGFHYEQYF. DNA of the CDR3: TGTGCCAGCAGTGATTCCGTCGGATTCCACTACGAGCAGTACTTC.